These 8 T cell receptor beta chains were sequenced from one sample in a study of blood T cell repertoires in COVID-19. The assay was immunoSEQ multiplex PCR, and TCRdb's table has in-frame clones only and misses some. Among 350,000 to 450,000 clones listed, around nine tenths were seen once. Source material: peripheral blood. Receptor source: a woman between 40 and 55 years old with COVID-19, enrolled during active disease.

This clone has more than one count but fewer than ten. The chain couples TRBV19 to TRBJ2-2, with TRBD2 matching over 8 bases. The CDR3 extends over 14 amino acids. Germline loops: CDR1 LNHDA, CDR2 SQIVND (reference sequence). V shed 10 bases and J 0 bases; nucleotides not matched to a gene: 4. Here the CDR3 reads CATPGLANTGELFF. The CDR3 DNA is TGTGCCACTCCGGGACTAGCGAACACCGGGGAGCTGTTTTTT.

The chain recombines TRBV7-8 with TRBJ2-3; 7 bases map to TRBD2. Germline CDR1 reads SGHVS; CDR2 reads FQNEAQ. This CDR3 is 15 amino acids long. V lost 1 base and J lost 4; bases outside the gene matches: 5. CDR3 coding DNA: TGTGCCAGCAGCTTAGGGGCTAGCGGATCAGATACGCAGTATTTT. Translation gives CASSLGASGSDTQYF.

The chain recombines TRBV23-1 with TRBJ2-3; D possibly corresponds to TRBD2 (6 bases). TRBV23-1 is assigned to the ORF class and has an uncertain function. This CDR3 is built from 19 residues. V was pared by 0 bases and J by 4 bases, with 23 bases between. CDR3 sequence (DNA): TGCGCCAGCAGTCAATCACCGCCGACGGAGGGTAACCTTTCAGATACGCAGTATTTT. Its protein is CASSQSPPTEGNLSDTQYF.

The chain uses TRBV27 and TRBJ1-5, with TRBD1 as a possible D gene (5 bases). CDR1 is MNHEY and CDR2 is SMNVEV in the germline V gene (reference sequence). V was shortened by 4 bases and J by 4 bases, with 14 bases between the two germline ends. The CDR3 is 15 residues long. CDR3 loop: CASSSTLGGNQPQHF. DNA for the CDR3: TGTGCCAGCAGTTCAACCTTGGGGGGAAATCAGCCCCAGCATTTT.

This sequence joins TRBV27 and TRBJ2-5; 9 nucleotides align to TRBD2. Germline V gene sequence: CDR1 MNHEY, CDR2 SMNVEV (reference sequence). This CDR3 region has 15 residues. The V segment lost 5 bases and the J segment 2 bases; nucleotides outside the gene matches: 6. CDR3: CASSHRSGRQETQYF. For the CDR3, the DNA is TGTGCCAGCAGTCATCGGAGCGGGAGGCAAGAGACCCAGTACTTC.

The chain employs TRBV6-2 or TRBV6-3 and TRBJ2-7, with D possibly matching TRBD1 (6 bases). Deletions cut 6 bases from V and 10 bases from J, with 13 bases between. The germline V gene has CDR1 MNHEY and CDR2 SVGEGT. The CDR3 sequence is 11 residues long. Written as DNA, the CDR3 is TGTGCCAGCAGCCACGGACAGTTTCAGTACTTC. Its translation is CASSHGQFQYF.

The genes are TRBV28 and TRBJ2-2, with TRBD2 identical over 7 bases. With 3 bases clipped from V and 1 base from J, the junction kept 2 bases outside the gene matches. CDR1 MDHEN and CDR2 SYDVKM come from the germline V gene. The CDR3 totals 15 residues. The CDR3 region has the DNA TGTGCCAGCAGTTTTATAGCGGGGAACACCGGGGAGCTGTTTTTT. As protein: CASSFIAGNTGELFF.

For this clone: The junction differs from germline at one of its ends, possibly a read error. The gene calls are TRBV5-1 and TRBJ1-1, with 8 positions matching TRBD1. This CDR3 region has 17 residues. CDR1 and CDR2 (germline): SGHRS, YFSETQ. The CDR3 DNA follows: TGCGCCAGCAGCTTGGGGGCAACAGGGGGTTTGAACCCTGAAGCTTTCTTT. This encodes CASSLGATGGLNPEAFF. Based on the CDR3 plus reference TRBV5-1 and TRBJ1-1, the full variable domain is KAGVTQTPRYLIKTRGQQVTLSCSPISGHRSVSWYQQTPGQGLQFLFEYFSETQRNKGNFPGRFSGRQFSNSRSEMNVSTLELGDSALYLCASSLGATGGLNPEAFFGQGTRLTVV.